Below are 13 T cell receptor beta chains sequenced from a single sample in a study of T-cell reconstitution after alpha-beta-depleted transplantation in children. The TCRbeta library was prepared with unique molecular identifiers. TCRdb re-derived calls from the PCR reads in MiXCR, one entry per CDR3 protein. The data contain about 610,000 distinct CDR3 sequences, about 10% of them singletons. Here the sequenced sample was PBMCs from the stem cell graft donor, taken from the stem cell graft. The receptors derive from a human donor who donated a stem cell graft to a child with acute myeloid leukemia.

The chain couples TRBV20-1 to TRBJ2-3; D ambiguous. Trimming took 7 bases from V and 10 from J, leaving 12 bases between them. Germline assignment: CDR1 DFQATT and CDR2 SNEGSKA (reference sequence). The CDR3 runs 10 residues. The CDR3 nucleotides read TGCAGTGTTAAGGGTAACGCGCAGTATTTT. Its protein is CSVKGNAQYF.

The V gene is TRBV19, the J gene TRBJ2-2; D is uncertain. Trimming cost V 9 bases and J 6 bases, with 11 bases left between them. This CDR3 has 12 amino acids. Per germline, CDR1 LNHDA and CDR2 SQIVND (reference sequence). CDR3 sequence: CASTTFAGELFF. The CDR3 DNA sequence: TGTGCCAGCACTACTTTCGCCGGGGAGCTGTTTTTT.

The sample holds many counts of this clonotype. This chain joins TRBV29-1 and TRBJ1-1, with a tentative D call TRBD1 (6 bases). This CDR3 has 12 amino acids. Trimming shortened V by 7 bases and J by 3 bases, and 12 bases separated the two germline ends. Germline lookup yields CDR1 SQVTM and CDR2 ANQGSEA. The chain's CDR3 is CSGTTGYTEAFF. The DNA for the CDR3 is TGCAGCGGCACCACAGGGTACACTGAAGCTTTCTTT.

This clonotype came up a few times. This chain uses TRBV27 with TRBJ2-3; D is perhaps TRBD1 or TRBD2 (6 bases each). Looked up from germline, CDR1 is MNHEY and CDR2 is SMNVEV (reference sequence). The CDR3 is made up of 16 amino acids. The V gene lost 0 bases and the J gene lost 11 bases, with 21 bases spanning the gap. The CDR3 sequence: CASSLSGRGLPGRQYF. The CDR3 DNA is TGTGCCAGCAGTTTATCGGGCAGGGGACTCCCTGGAAGGCAGTATTTT.

This clonotype was observed a few times. The chain has TRBV7-8 and TRBJ2-4; D is unresolved. CDR1 and CDR2 (germline): SGHVS, FQNEAQ. Trimming left V 6 bases short and J 3 bases short, with 12 bases between. The CDR3 is 14 residues long. DNA of the CDR3: TGTGCCAGCAGTAAGGGAAATTTCAAAAACATTCAGTACTTC. It is translated as CASSKGNFKNIQYF. Complete variable domain (other parts from reference TRBV7-8 and TRBJ2-4): GAGVSQSPRYKVAKRGQDVALRCDPISGHVSLFWYQQALGQGPEFLTYFQNEAQLDKSGLPSDRFFAERPEGSVSTLKIQRTQQEDSAVYLCASSKGNFKNIQYFGAGTRLSVL.

This sequence joins TRBV9 and TRBJ2-5, with D tentatively TRBD2 (5 bases). The CDR3 length is 14 residues. The V end was cut by 2 bases, the J end by 5 bases, with 13 bases between. Germline V CDR1 and CDR2: SGDLS, YYNGEE. CDR3 nucleotides: TGTGCCAGCAGCGTGGGAGTATCGGGGGAGACCCAGTACTTC. Translated: CASSVGVSGETQYF.

This clonotype appeared a few times. The CDR3 nucleotides read TGCAGCGTTGAAAGGGCTAACACTGAAGCTTTCTTT. This encodes CSVERANTEAFF. The chain employs TRBV29-1 and TRBJ1-1; no definite D call. Trimming removed 2 bases at V and 2 bases at J, with 6 bases between. CDR3 length: 12 residues. The germline CDR1 and CDR2 sequences are SQVTM and ANQGSEA.

The CDR3 reads CASSSLGTGGRELFF. CDR3 DNA sequence: TGTGCCAGCAGCTCCCTCGGGACAGGGGGACGGGAGCTGTTTTTT. This rearrangement joins TRBV5-6 to TRBJ2-2, with 11 bases identical to TRBD1. Trimming took 3 bases from V and 9 from J; bases not matched to a gene: 7. The CDR3 is 15 amino acids. Germline CDR1 is SGHDT and CDR2 is YYEEEE.

The V call is TRBV6-2 or TRBV6-3, the J call TRBJ2-2; D is possibly TRBD1 (6 bases). The germline V gene encodes CDR1 MNHEY and CDR2 SVGEGT. The CDR3 sequence is 19 residues long. The V end lost 2 bases, the J end lost 2 bases, and 21 bases lay between the germline ends. The CDR3 reads CASSYRDIRTAFNTGELFF. The CDR3 DNA reads as TGTGCCAGCAGTTACCGGGACATTAGGACGGCTTTTAACACCGGGGAGCTGTTTTTT.

This clonotype was counted only a few times. A read error may be the cause here, since a much bigger clone is one base away. V gene TRBV29-1 combines with J gene TRBJ2-5; no clear D gene. This CDR3 contains 12 residues. Germline V CDR1 and CDR2: SQVTM, ANQGSEA. The germline V and J ends were trimmed by 0 bases and 1 base, with 3 bases remaining between them. CDR3 DNA sequence: TGCAGCGTTGAAGATTTCCAAGAGACCCAGTACTTC. Its protein product is CSVEDFQETQYF.

V and J are TRBV28 and TRBJ2-1; D unclear. V was pared by 7 bases and J by 7 bases, with 20 bases between. Germline loops: CDR1 MDHEN, CDR2 SYDVKM. The length of the CDR3 is 15 residues. DNA for the CDR3: TGTGCCAGCACCCCCGACCGGAGAATGGGGAATGAGCAGTTCTTC. It encodes CASTPDRRMGNEQFF.

This chain connects TRBV6-1 to TRBJ2-5; D gene ambiguous. The CDR3 sequence is 16 residues long. CDR1 and CDR2 from the germline V gene are MNHNS and SASEGT. Trimming shortened V by 2 bases and J by 4 bases, and 17 bases separated the two germline ends. The CDR3 protein is CASSETTANPRETQYF. CDR3 bases: TGTGCCAGCAGTGAAACCACAGCGAATCCTAGAGAGACCCAGTACTTC.

This clonotype appeared a few times. The V gene is TRBV5-6, the J gene TRBJ2-4; TRBD2 might be the D (6 bases). The CDR3 is 15 amino acids. Germline loops: CDR1 SGHDT, CDR2 YYEEEE. The V end was cut by 4 bases, the J end by 7 bases, with 18 bases between. CDR3 DNA: TGTGCCAGCAGCCCTTGGCGGGGAATCGGGAACATTCAGTACTTC. Protein sequence: CASSPWRGIGNIQYF.